This T cell receptor beta chain is from a study of T cell responses to AZD1222 COVID-19 vaccine. Second-dose recipients at about 4 or about 12 weeks were treated as one pooled group. Overall study findings and caveats: Seropositive AZD1222 recipients at baseline numbered only five or six. Most donors were white British, females outnumbered males, and clonal diversity was possibly underestimated. The study found vaccine-associated CD4 TCRs spanning spike, dominant at 160-218 and 743-854.

TCRdb's table, derived via immunoSEQ multiplex PCR, lists solely in-frame clones and lacks some. The sample carries some 96,000 clones, about 88% recorded once. This clone was seen more than once but under ten times. The antigen remains undetermined. Germline V gene data show CDR1 as LGHDT and CDR2 as YNNKEL (reference sequence). The CDR3 runs to 17 residues. The V gene end was trimmed by 1 base and the J gene end by 3 bases; junction bases not matched to a gene: 9. The TCR was taken from an adult who received the AZD1222 COVID-19 vaccine. V usage is TRBV3-1 (or the pseudogene TRBV3-2) and J usage is TRBJ2-3, with 8 bases identical to TRBD2. Sample: peripheral blood, taken 28 days after the second AZD1222 dose. Here the CDR3 DNA reads TGTGCCAGCAGCCAAGGCAGTACTAGCGGTCAAACAGATACGCAGTATTTT. Translation: CASSQGSTSGQTDTQYF.